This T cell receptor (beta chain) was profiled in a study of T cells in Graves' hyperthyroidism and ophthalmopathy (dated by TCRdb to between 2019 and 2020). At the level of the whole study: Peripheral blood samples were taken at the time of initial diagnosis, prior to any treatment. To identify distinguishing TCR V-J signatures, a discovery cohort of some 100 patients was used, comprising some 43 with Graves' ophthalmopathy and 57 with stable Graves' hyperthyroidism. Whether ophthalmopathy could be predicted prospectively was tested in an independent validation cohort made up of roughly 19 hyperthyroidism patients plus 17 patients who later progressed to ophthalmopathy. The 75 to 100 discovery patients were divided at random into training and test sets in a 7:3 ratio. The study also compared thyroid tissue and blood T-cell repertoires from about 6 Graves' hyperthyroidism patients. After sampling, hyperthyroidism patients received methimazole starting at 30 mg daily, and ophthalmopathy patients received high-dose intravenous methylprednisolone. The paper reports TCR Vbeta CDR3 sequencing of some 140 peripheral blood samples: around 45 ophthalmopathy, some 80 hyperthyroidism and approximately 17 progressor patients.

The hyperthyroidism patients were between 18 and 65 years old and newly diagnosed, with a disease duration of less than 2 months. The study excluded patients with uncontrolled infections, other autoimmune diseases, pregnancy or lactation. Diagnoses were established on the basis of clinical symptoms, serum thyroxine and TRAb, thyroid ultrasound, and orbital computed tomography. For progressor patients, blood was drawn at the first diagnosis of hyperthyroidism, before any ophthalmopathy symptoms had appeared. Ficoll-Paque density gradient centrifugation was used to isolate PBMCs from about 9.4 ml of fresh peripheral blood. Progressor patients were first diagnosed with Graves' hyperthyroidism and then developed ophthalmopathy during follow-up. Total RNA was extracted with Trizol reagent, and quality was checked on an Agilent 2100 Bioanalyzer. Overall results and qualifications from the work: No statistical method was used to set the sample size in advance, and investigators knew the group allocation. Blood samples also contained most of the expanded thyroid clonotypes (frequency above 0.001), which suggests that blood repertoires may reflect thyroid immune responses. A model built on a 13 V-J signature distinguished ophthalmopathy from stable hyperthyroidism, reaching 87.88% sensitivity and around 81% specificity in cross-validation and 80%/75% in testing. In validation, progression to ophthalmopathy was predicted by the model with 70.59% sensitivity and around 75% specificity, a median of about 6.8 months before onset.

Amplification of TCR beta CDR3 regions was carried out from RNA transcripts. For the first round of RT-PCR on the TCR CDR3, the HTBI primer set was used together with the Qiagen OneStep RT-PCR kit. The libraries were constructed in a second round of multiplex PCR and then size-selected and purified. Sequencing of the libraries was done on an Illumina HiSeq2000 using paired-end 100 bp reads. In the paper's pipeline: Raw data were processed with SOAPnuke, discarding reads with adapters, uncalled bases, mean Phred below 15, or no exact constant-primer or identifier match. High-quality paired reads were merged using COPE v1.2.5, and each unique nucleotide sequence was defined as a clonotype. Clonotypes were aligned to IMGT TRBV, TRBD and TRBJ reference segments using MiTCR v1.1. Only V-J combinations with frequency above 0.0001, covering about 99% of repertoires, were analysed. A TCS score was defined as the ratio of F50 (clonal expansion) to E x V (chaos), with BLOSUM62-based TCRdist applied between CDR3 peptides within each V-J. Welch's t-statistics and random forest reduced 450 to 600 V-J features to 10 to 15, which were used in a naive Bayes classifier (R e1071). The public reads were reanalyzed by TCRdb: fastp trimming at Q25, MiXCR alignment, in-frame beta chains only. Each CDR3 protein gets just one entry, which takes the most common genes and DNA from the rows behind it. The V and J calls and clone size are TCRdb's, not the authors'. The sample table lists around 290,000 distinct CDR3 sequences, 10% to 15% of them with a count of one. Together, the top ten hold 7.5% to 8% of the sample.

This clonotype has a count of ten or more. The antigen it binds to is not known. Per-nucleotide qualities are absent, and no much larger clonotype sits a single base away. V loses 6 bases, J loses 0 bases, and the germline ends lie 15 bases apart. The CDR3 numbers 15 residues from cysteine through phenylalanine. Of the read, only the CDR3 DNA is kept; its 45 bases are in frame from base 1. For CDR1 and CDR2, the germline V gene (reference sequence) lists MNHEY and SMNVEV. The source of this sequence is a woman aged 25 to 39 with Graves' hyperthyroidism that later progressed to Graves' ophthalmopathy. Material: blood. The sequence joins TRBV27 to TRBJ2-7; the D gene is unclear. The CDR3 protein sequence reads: CASRPDGTISYEQYF. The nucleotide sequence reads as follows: TGTGCCAGCAGACCGGACGGAACGATCTCCTACGAGCAGTACTTC.